The rows below give T cell receptor beta chains drawn from one sample of a study of T cells in localized non-small cell lung cancer. Sequencing used immunoSEQ multiplex PCR; TCRdb keeps in-frame clones, though not all of them. The sample lists roughly 24,000 clones; about 91% were seen once. The sample in question was peripheral blood, obtained before any cancer treatment. The origin of the receptors is a female donor over 55 with stage II squamous cell lung carcinoma. Each CDR3 is given with its conserved first and last residue. D genes are given only for firm matches. Size is omitted from some rows. Given values are once, few, many or a class for expanded clones.

abundance | d_gene | j_gene | v_gene | CDR3nt | CDR3aa
NA | NA | TRBJ2-7 | TRBV4-2 | TGTGCCAGCAGCCAAGGGGGCGAGAGCTCCTACGAGCAGTACTTC | CASSQGGESSYEQYF
NA | TRBD1 | TRBJ1-6 | TRBV10-3 | TGTGCCATCAGTGAGTTCCGGGACAGGAATTCACCCCTCCACTTT | CAISEFRDRNSPLHF
NA | NA | TRBJ1-4 | TRBV9 | TGTGCCAGCACAACCGGTACAGGAAATGAAAAACTGTTTTTT | CASTTGTGNEKLFF
NA | TRBD2 | TRBJ2-1 | TRBV10-3 | TGTGCCATCAGTGGACTAGCGGGCAATGAGCAGTTCTTC | CAISGLAGNEQFF
NA | NA | TRBJ2-6 | TRBV6-5 | TGTGCCAGCAGCTCAAGCTCTGGGGCCAACGTCCTGACTTTC | CASSSSSGANVLTF
few | TRBD1 | TRBJ1-5 | TRBV23-1 | TGCGCCAGCAGTCATGTAGAGGACAGGGACAATCAGCCCCAGCATTTT | CASSHVEDRDNQPQHF
NA | TRBD2 | TRBJ2-1 | TRBV27 | TGTGCCAGCAGTTCTGGCGGGGGGGCGGATGAGCAGTTCTTC | CASSSGGGADEQFF
NA | NA | TRBJ1-5 | TRBV18 | TGTGCCAGCTCACCCGCCACGGAGGGGCCCCAGCATTTT | CASSPATEGPQHF
NA | NA | TRBJ1-2 | TRBV7-2 | TGTGCCAGCAGCTCGGGGACCCCTAACTATGGCTACACCTTC | CASSSGTPNYGYTF
NA | NA | TRBJ1-4 | TRBV11-2 | TGTGCCAGCAGCCCCGGACAGCTAAATGAAAAACTGTTTTTT | CASSPGQLNEKLFF
NA | NA | TRBJ2-3 | TRBV7-8 | TGTGCCAGCAGCCCGCCCAGACGGGGCGGAGGAGATACGCAGTATTTT | CASSPPRRGGGDTQYF
NA | NA | TRBJ1-1 | TRBV20-1 | TGCAGTGCCCAACGGACTTTAGCGGCTTTCTTT | CSAQRTLAAFF
NA | NA | TRBJ1-1 | TRBV7-8 | TGTGCCAGCAGCTTGCAGGGCGCGAAAGTGTGGACTGAAGCTTTCTTT | CASSLQGAKVWTEAFF
NA | NA | TRBJ2-3 | TRBV5-4 | TGTGCCAGCAGCTTGGCACTTCACACAGATACGCAGTATTTT | CASSLALHTDTQYF
NA | NA | TRBJ1-2 | TRBV18 | TGTGCCAGCTCACCTTGGCAGGGGACCTATGGCTACACCTTC | CASSPWQGTYGYTF
NA | NA | TRBJ2-3 | TRBV10-3 | TGTGCCATCAGCAAGGAGGGGGGACTCGTCACAGATACGCAGTATTTT | CAISKEGGLVTDTQYF
few | NA | TRBJ2-2 | TRBV4-3 | TGCGCCAGCAGCCAATGGGGCGAGAGGGGGGCCAGCGGGGAGCTGTTTTTT | CASSQWGERGASGELFF
NA | TRBD1 | TRBJ1-4 | TRBV19 | TGTGCCAGTAGTACCATCACAGGGGGCGCTTATGAAAAACTGTTTTTT | CASSTITGGAYEKLFF
NA | TRBD2 | TRBJ2-7 | TRBV11-3 | TGTGCCAGCAGCTTAGTGGCGGGAGCCGAGCAGTACTTC | CASSLVAGAEQYF
few | NA | TRBJ1-1 | TRBV4-3 | TGCGCCAGCAGCCAAGATGACCGAGACACTGAAGCTTTCTTT | CASSQDDRDTEAFF
NA | NA | TRBJ2-5 | TRBV6-6 | TGTGCCAGCTCTACGACGGAGACCCAGTACTTC | CASSTTETQYF
NA | NA | TRBJ2-6 | TRBV5-4 | TGTGCCAGCAGCTTTGGGTTGGCCGGGGCCAACGTCCTGACTTTC | CASSFGLAGANVLTF
NA | TRBD1 | TRBJ2-7 | TRBV6-5 | TGTGCCAGCAGCCCGTTAGGACAGGGGATCTACGAGCAGTACTTC | CASSPLGQGIYEQYF
NA | NA | TRBJ1-2 | TRBV6-5 | TGTGCCAGCAGGCCAGGACAGCTTTTTAACTATGGCTACACCTTC | CASRPGQLFNYGYTF
NA | NA | TRBJ1-1 | TRBV18 | TGTGCCAGCTCACCAGGGCGGGGGACTGAAGCTTTCTTT | CASSPGRGTEAFF
NA | NA | TRBJ2-2 | TRBV7-3 | TGTGCCAGCAGCGGAGGGCCGGGGGCCGGGGAGCTGTTTTTT | CASSGGPGAGELFF
NA | NA | TRBJ2-6 | TRBV30 | TGTGCCTGGAAGGTAGACAGAGGAGGTCCTGGGGCCAACGTCCTGACTTTC | CAWKVDRGGPGANVLTF
NA | NA | TRBJ1-1 | TRBV5-1 | TGCGCCAGCAGCTTGGCCCAAGAAACTGAAGCTTTCTTT | CASSLAQETEAFF
NA | NA | TRBJ1-1 | TRBV28 | TGTGCCAGCAATTTCCAATCAGGGTACACTGAAGCTTTCTTT | CASNFQSGYTEAFF
NA | TRBD1 | TRBJ1-1 | TRBV11-3 | TGTGCCAGCAGCTCTTACGGGACAGCTGAAGCTTTCTTT | CASSSYGTAEAFF
NA | TRBD2 | TRBJ2-3 | TRBV4-1 | TGCGCCAGCAGCCAAGATGCTGGGCTAGCGGGCTTCACAGATACGCAGTATTTT | CASSQDAGLAGFTDTQYF
NA | NA | TRBJ1-1 | TRBV27 | TGTGCCAGCACCGTCTCCGCGGGGACTGAAGCTTTCTTT | CASTVSAGTEAFF
NA | NA | TRBJ1-2 | TRBV6-1 | TGTGCCAGCAGTGAAGGGTCAGGAGACCTCCCCTATGGCTACACCTTC | CASSEGSGDLPYGYTF
NA | NA | TRBJ2-5 | TRBV6-1 | TGTGCCAGCAGTGAAGGGTTCAGGTCCCAGTACTTC | CASSEGFRSQYF
NA | NA | TRBJ1-2 | TRBV14 | TGTGCCAGCAACCAGACCTACGCGGGTCGTGGCTACACCTTC | CASNQTYAGRGYTF
NA | TRBD1 | TRBJ1-4 | TRBV29-1 | TGCAGCGTGCCGGTCGACAGGGAGGAAGTAGGTGTAGGTGAAAAACTGTTTTTT | CSVPVDREEVGVGEKLFF
NA | TRBD2 | TRBJ2-7 | TRBV4-1 | TGCGCCAGCAGCCGCCAACCCGGGACTAGCGGGAGCTCCTACGAGCAGTACTTC | CASSRQPGTSGSSYEQYF
NA | NA | TRBJ2-2 | TRBV5-6 | TGTGCCAGCAGGGGGGACCGCACCGGGGAGCTGTTTTTT | CASRGDRTGELFF
once | NA | TRBJ2-6 | TRBV11-2 | TGTGCCAGCAGTCAGGGCGGAGACTCTGGGGCCAACGTCCTGACTTTC | CASSQGGDSGANVLTF
NA | TRBD2 | TRBJ2-3 | TRBV14 | TGTGCCAGCAGCCCTTTCGACGGGGGGACGCAGTATTTT | CASSPFDGGTQYF
NA | NA | TRBJ2-3 | TRBV18 | TGTGCCAGCTCACCACCCGGAACTTTTACTAGCACAGATACGCAGTATTTT | CASSPPGTFTSTDTQYF
NA | NA | TRBJ1-2 | TRBV6-1 | TGTGCCAGCAGTGAAGCGCTAGCTCGTTCCTATGGCTACACCTTC | CASSEALARSYGYTF
NA | TRBD2 | TRBJ2-1 | TRBV25-1 | TGTGCCAGCAGTGTCGGAGGAACTAGCGGGACCTACAATGAGCAGTTCTTC | CASSVGGTSGTYNEQFF
NA | NA | TRBJ1-1 | TRBV5-1 | TGCGCCAGCAGCTTGGAGGGACCCATGAACACTGAAGCTTTCTTT | CASSLEGPMNTEAFF
NA | NA | TRBJ1-4 | TRBV5-1 | TGCGCCAGCAGCGACAGTCAGGGGATTGCTAATGAAAAACTGTTTTTT | CASSDSQGIANEKLFF
NA | TRBD1 | TRBJ2-3 | TRBV2 | TGTGCCAGCAGTGAACAGGGACAGGGAGCAGATACGCAGTATTTT | CASSEQGQGADTQYF
NA | TRBD2 | TRBJ2-5 | TRBV11-2 | TGTGCCAGCAGCTGGGGGGGAAGAGAGACCCAGTACTTC | CASSWGGRETQYF
NA | TRBD2 | TRBJ2-1 | TRBV11-2 | TGTGCCAGCAGCCTCTTCCGACTAGCGGGAGGGTCCTACAATGAGCAGTTCTTC | CASSLFRLAGGSYNEQFF
NA | TRBD1 | TRBJ2-7 | TRBV18 | TGTGCCAGCTCACCCGGACAGGTCAACACCTACGAGCAGTACTTC | CASSPGQVNTYEQYF
NA | NA | TRBJ2-5 | TRBV7-3 | TGTGCCAGCAGCTTAAACAGCAGGGATTCCCAGTACTTC | CASSLNSRDSQYF
NA | NA | TRBJ2-5 | TRBV5-5 | TGTGCCAGCAGCTTGGTTGGGGCAGGCGGGGAGACCCAGTACTTC | CASSLVGAGGETQYF
NA | TRBD1 | TRBJ1-3 | TRBV10-3 | TGTGCCATCAGGGGGACAGATCGTGGAAACACCATATATTTT | CAIRGTDRGNTIYF
NA | NA | TRBJ2-2 | TRBV4-3 | TGCGCCAGCGGTACATTAGCCCCTCTTGGCAGCAACACCGGGGAGCTGTTTTTT | CASGTLAPLGSNTGELFF
NA | NA | TRBJ2-7 | TRBV21-1 | TGTGCCAGCAGCAAAAAAAAGGGTACGGGTCCCTACGAGCAGTACTTC | CASSKKKGTGPYEQYF